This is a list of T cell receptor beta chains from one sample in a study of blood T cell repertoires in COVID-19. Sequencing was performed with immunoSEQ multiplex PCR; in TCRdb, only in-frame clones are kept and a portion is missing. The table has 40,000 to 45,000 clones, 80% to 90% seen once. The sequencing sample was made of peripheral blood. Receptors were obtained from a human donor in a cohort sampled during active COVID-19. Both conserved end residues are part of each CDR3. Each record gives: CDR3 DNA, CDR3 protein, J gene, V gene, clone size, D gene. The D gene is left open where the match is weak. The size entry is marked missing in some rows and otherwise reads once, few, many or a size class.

cdr3_nt: TGTGCCAGCAGCTTAAGACTAGCGGGGGCCCAAGAGACCCAGTACTTC; cdr3_aa: CASSLRLAGAQETQYF; j_call: TRBJ2-5; v_call: TRBV7-2; clone_size: NA; d_call: TRBD2
cdr3_nt: TGTGCCAGCACAGGACAGCGATCCTACGAGCAGTACTTC; cdr3_aa: CASTGQRSYEQYF; j_call: TRBJ2-7; v_call: TRBV6-5; clone_size: NA; d_call: NA
cdr3_nt: TGTGCCAGCAGTGATATTTTGAGAAGAACTAATTCACCCCTCCACTTT; cdr3_aa: CASSDILRRTNSPLHF; j_call: TRBJ1-6; v_call: TRBV2; clone_size: NA; d_call: NA
cdr3_nt: TGCGCCAGCAGCGGGGGACAGGGAGAGGGCTACGAGCAGTACTTC; cdr3_aa: CASSGGQGEGYEQYF; j_call: TRBJ2-7; v_call: TRBV4-1; clone_size: NA; d_call: TRBD1
cdr3_nt: TGTGCCAGCAGCTTAGGATCTTGGCTCTCAGAGACCCAGTACTTC; cdr3_aa: CASSLGSWLSETQYF; j_call: TRBJ2-5; v_call: TRBV7-2; clone_size: NA; d_call: NA
cdr3_nt: TGTGCCAGCAGTGACATACGACAGGCAACTAATGAAAAACTGTTTTTT; cdr3_aa: CASSDIRQATNEKLFF; j_call: TRBJ1-4; v_call: TRBV6-1; clone_size: NA; d_call: NA
cdr3_nt: TGCGCCAGCAGCCAACAACCCTCCCGCCGGGGAGCCGCTAGCACAGATACGCAGTATTTT; cdr3_aa: CASSQQPSRRGAASTDTQYF; j_call: TRBJ2-3; v_call: TRBV4-1; clone_size: NA; d_call: NA
cdr3_nt: TGTGCCAGCAGCCGCGGACAGGCCGGGGAGCTGTTTTTT; cdr3_aa: CASSRGQAGELFF; j_call: TRBJ2-2; v_call: TRBV6-5; clone_size: NA; d_call: TRBD1
cdr3_nt: TGTGCCAGCAGTTCGGGGGGGCGTAGTACCGGGGAGCTGTTTTTT; cdr3_aa: CASSSGGRSTGELFF; j_call: TRBJ2-2; v_call: TRBV6-6; clone_size: NA; d_call: TRBD2
cdr3_nt: TGTGCCAGCAGTTGGAGTCAGGGGGGTGAAAAACTGTTTTTT; cdr3_aa: CASSWSQGGEKLFF; j_call: TRBJ1-4; v_call: TRBV28; clone_size: NA; d_call: TRBD1
cdr3_nt: TGTGCCAGCAGCAAATCGGGGGACGGGGACCTCTACGAGCAGTACTTC; cdr3_aa: CASSKSGDGDLYEQYF; j_call: TRBJ2-7; v_call: TRBV21-1; clone_size: NA; d_call: NA
cdr3_nt: TGTGCCAGCATGGCGGGACAGGGCTCGACCCAGCATTTT; cdr3_aa: CASMAGQGSTQHF; j_call: TRBJ1-5; v_call: TRBV2; clone_size: NA; d_call: TRBD1
cdr3_nt: TGTGCCAGCAGTTTTAGGGGTAACAGGGGAGTCTCTGGGGCCAACGTCCTGACTTTC; cdr3_aa: CASSFRGNRGVSGANVLTF; j_call: TRBJ2-6; v_call: TRBV27; clone_size: NA; d_call: TRBD1
cdr3_nt: TGTGCTAGTGTTCCTAACCGGGACATCCGGCCCCCTGAAGCTTTCTTT; cdr3_aa: CASVPNRDIRPPEAFF; j_call: TRBJ1-1; v_call: TRBV12-5; clone_size: NA; d_call: NA
cdr3_nt: TGTGCCACCAGCAGTGGACAGGGGGTCAACTACGAGCAGTACTTC; cdr3_aa: CATSSGQGVNYEQYF; j_call: TRBJ2-7; v_call: TRBV15; clone_size: NA; d_call: TRBD1
cdr3_nt: TGTGCCAGCAGCTTATATACTACAGATACGCAGTATTTT; cdr3_aa: CASSLYTTDTQYF; j_call: TRBJ2-3; v_call: TRBV5-6; clone_size: few; d_call: NA
cdr3_nt: TGTGCCAGCAGCTTCACAGGGGGTCCCACAGATACGCAGTATTTT; cdr3_aa: CASSFTGGPTDTQYF; j_call: TRBJ2-3; v_call: TRBV5-4; clone_size: NA; d_call: TRBD1
cdr3_nt: TGTGCCAGTAGCGAGACAGGGGGAGTGCCCGCGGCAGCTTTCTTT; cdr3_aa: CASSETGGVPAAAFF; j_call: TRBJ1-1; v_call: TRBV19; clone_size: NA; d_call: TRBD1
cdr3_nt: TGCGCCAGCAGCTTGCAGGACTACAATGAGCAGTTCTTC; cdr3_aa: CASSLQDYNEQFF; j_call: TRBJ2-1; v_call: TRBV5-1; clone_size: few; d_call: NA
cdr3_nt: TGCGCCAGCAGCCCTGGACAGGTACCCGTTCTGGGGCAGTACTTC; cdr3_aa: CASSPGQVPVLGQYF; j_call: TRBJ2-7; v_call: TRBV4-3; clone_size: NA; d_call: TRBD1
cdr3_nt: TGTGCCAGTAGTTTCCAGGGGAGCACAGATACGCAGTATTTT; cdr3_aa: CASSFQGSTDTQYF; j_call: TRBJ2-3; v_call: TRBV19; clone_size: NA; d_call: NA
cdr3_nt: TGTGCCATCAGTAGAGAGGACAGGGGATCCTACGAGCAGTACTTC; cdr3_aa: CAISREDRGSYEQYF; j_call: TRBJ2-7; v_call: TRBV10-3; clone_size: NA; d_call: TRBD1
cdr3_nt: TGTGCCAGCCTTCCCGGGACTCTCCCAACCGAGCAGTACTTC; cdr3_aa: CASLPGTLPTEQYF; j_call: TRBJ2-7; v_call: TRBV2; clone_size: NA; d_call: NA
cdr3_nt: TGTGCCAGCGGCCTCGAGGCGTTTGACTATGGCTACACCTTC; cdr3_aa: CASGLEAFDYGYTF; j_call: TRBJ1-2; v_call: TRBV5-4; clone_size: NA; d_call: NA
cdr3_nt: TGCAGTGCTAGTTTCCCCCCCCGGCGGGAGAAAGCCGGGGAGCTGTTTTTT; cdr3_aa: CSASFPPRREKAGELFF; j_call: TRBJ2-2; v_call: TRBV20-1; clone_size: NA; d_call: TRBD2
cdr3_nt: TGTGCCAGTAGTATCCCCCGTGGCGACAGGGGAAGGTGGCAGCCCCAGCATTTT; cdr3_aa: CASSIPRGDRGRWQPQHF; j_call: TRBJ1-5; v_call: TRBV19; clone_size: NA; d_call: TRBD1
cdr3_nt: TGTGCCAGCAGCCTACTAGGGTCAGAGACCCAGTACTTC; cdr3_aa: CASSLLGSETQYF; j_call: TRBJ2-5; v_call: TRBV7-9; clone_size: NA; d_call: NA
cdr3_nt: TGTGCCATCAGTGAGTCATCGGGGGCCAACGTCCTGACTTTC; cdr3_aa: CAISESSGANVLTF; j_call: TRBJ2-6; v_call: TRBV10-3; clone_size: NA; d_call: NA
cdr3_nt: TGTGCCAGCAGCTTAGTGTCGGGGGGGCAGGGGGAAGAGACCCAGTACTTC; cdr3_aa: CASSLVSGGQGEETQYF; j_call: TRBJ2-5; v_call: TRBV7-2; clone_size: few; d_call: NA
cdr3_nt: TGTGCCAGCAGCTTGATTATCAAGGAGGAGGGAGATACGCAGTATTTT; cdr3_aa: CASSLIIKEEGDTQYF; j_call: TRBJ2-3; v_call: TRBV7-2; clone_size: NA; d_call: NA
cdr3_nt: TGTGCCAGCAGCCGATGGACAGCTGGAAACACCATATATTTT; cdr3_aa: CASSRWTAGNTIYF; j_call: TRBJ1-3; v_call: TRBV14; clone_size: NA; d_call: NA
cdr3_nt: TGTGCCAGCAGCTTGCTTCGGGGGGAGGTAGCAGATACGCAGTATTTT; cdr3_aa: CASSLLRGEVADTQYF; j_call: TRBJ2-3; v_call: TRBV5-6; clone_size: NA; d_call: TRBD2
cdr3_nt: TGTGCCAGCTGCCCCCGACTAGCCAACTCCTACGAGCAGTACTTC; cdr3_aa: CASCPRLANSYEQYF; j_call: TRBJ2-7; v_call: TRBV6-5; clone_size: NA; d_call: TRBD2
cdr3_nt: TGTGCCAGCAGCCCACTGGGGGAGGCCCCCTACGAGCAGTACTTC; cdr3_aa: CASSPLGEAPYEQYF; j_call: TRBJ2-7; v_call: TRBV28; clone_size: medium-sized; d_call: NA
cdr3_nt: TGTGCCAGCACCCGAGTCTTACCCTACGAGCAGTACTTC; cdr3_aa: CASTRVLPYEQYF; j_call: TRBJ2-7; v_call: TRBV7-9; clone_size: NA; d_call: NA
cdr3_nt: TGCGCCAGCAGCCAAGGGACAGGGGTCTACAATGAGCAGTTCTTC; cdr3_aa: CASSQGTGVYNEQFF; j_call: TRBJ2-1; v_call: TRBV5-1; clone_size: NA; d_call: TRBD1
cdr3_nt: TGTGCCAGCAGCGTAGACAGCCTGAACACTGAAGCTTTCTTT; cdr3_aa: CASSVDSLNTEAFF; j_call: TRBJ1-1; v_call: TRBV9; clone_size: NA; d_call: NA
cdr3_nt: TGTGCCAGCAGCCTTCGGGGAATAGGGTATGGCTACACCTTC; cdr3_aa: CASSLRGIGYGYTF; j_call: TRBJ1-2; v_call: TRBV6-5; clone_size: NA; d_call: NA
cdr3_nt: TGTGCCAGCAGCTGGGACAGGCAAGAGACCCAGTACTTC; cdr3_aa: CASSWDRQETQYF; j_call: TRBJ2-5; v_call: TRBV5-8; clone_size: NA; d_call: TRBD1
cdr3_nt: TGTGCCAGCAGCTTTTGGACAGGGGAGGCAGATACGCAGTATTTT; cdr3_aa: CASSFWTGEADTQYF; j_call: TRBJ2-3; v_call: TRBV5-6; clone_size: NA; d_call: TRBD1
cdr3_nt: TGTGCCAGTAGTCCCACGACAGGGACAGACGCAACTAATGAAAAACTGTTTTTT; cdr3_aa: CASSPTTGTDATNEKLFF; j_call: TRBJ1-4; v_call: TRBV19; clone_size: NA; d_call: TRBD1
cdr3_nt: TGTGCCACCTCGGTCGGGGGAGGCGGATCTCAGGAGACCCAGTACTTC; cdr3_aa: CATSVGGGGSQETQYF; j_call: TRBJ2-5; v_call: TRBV15; clone_size: NA; d_call: NA
cdr3_nt: TGTGCCAGTAGTAGGGACAGGGTCAGCACTGAAGCTTTCTTT; cdr3_aa: CASSRDRVSTEAFF; j_call: TRBJ1-1; v_call: TRBV19; clone_size: NA; d_call: TRBD1
cdr3_nt: TGCGCCAGCAGCCCGTCCACCGGGGAGCTGTTTTTT; cdr3_aa: CASSPSTGELFF; j_call: TRBJ2-2; v_call: TRBV4-1; clone_size: NA; d_call: NA
cdr3_nt: TGTGCTAGTGGTCGCAGCGGGAGCAATCAGCCCCAGCATTTT; cdr3_aa: CASGRSGSNQPQHF; j_call: TRBJ1-5; v_call: TRBV12-5; clone_size: NA; d_call: NA
cdr3_nt: TGTGCCAGCAGCTTGGGAGACGGGTACACTGAAGCTTTCTTT; cdr3_aa: CASSLGDGYTEAFF; j_call: TRBJ1-1; v_call: TRBV5-6; clone_size: NA; d_call: NA
cdr3_nt: TGCGCCAGCAGCCCCGGGACAGGGGGCCGAGGGTTTCAGCCCCAGCATTTT; cdr3_aa: CASSPGTGGRGFQPQHF; j_call: TRBJ1-5; v_call: TRBV4-1; clone_size: few; d_call: TRBD1